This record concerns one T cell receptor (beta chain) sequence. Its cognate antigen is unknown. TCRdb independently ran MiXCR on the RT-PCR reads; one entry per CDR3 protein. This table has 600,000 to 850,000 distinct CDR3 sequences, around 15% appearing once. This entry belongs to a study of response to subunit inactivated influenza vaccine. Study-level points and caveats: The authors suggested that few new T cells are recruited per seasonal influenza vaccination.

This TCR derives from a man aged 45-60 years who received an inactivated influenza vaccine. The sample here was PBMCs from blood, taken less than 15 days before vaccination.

The CDR3 DNA is TGCAGTGCTATGTGGTCTGGGGCCAACGTCCTGACTTTC. This encodes CSAMWSGANVLTF. The V gene is TRBV20-1, the J gene TRBJ2-6; unclear D gene. Per germline, CDR1 DFQATT and CDR2 SNEGSKA (reference sequence). V lost 4 bases to trimming and J lost 1 base, with 5 bases between them. The CDR3 contains 13 residues.